This T cell receptor beta chain derives from a study of cytomegalovirus exposure and HLA in healthy donors. Study-level information: HLA-typed donors contributed 65 million to 85 million unique TCRs, which were held in an early data release.

The PCR used 60 Vbeta and 13 Jbeta primers. Some clones are missing from TCRdb's copy, which holds only in-frame ones; the method was immunoSEQ multiplex PCR. Here the sample spans under 110,000 clones, 60% to 75% being singletons. The ends lost 0 bases at V and 1 base at J; junction bases unmatched: 9. The germline V gene encodes CDR1 SGHDT and CDR2 YYEEEE. The CDR3 has 18 amino acids. The sample was PBMCs. This sequence was found in a male donor in good health and CMV-seropositive. J is TRBJ2-7 and V is TRBV5-6; 11 bases are a match to TRBD1. CDR3 residues: CASSLADRGLHRSYEQYF. CDR3 coding DNA: TGTGCCAGCAGCTTGGCGGACAGGGGGCTTCATCGGTCCTACGAGCAGTACTTC.